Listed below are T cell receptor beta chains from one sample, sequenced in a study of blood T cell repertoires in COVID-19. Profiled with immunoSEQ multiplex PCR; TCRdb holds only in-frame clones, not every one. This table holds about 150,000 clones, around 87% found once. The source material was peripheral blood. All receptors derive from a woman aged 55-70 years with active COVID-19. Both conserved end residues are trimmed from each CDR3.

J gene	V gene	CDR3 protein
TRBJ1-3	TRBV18	ASSLRERSGNTIY
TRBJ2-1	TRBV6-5	ARRMGLADNEQF
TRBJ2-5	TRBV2	ASREGGETQY
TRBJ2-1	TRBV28	ASSPDSSWTYNEQF
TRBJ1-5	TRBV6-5	ASSYSAVSNQPQH
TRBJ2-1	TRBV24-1	ATSDLWVAGRLGEQF
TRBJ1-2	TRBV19	ASSTLIAGARFYGYT
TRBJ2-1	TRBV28	ASSSPYGRGSYNEQF
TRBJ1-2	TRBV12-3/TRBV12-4	ASSPDSNYGYT
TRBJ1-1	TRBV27	ASSLFGGPRTEAF
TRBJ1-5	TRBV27	ASSLSAGNLIQPQH
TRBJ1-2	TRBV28	ASSLWAGGGGYT
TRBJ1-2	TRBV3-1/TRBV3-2	ASSQGGNYGYT
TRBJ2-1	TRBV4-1	ASSGRDRGLGQF
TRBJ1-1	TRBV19	ASSIGYSTEAF
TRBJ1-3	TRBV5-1	ASSLVSGFGNTIY
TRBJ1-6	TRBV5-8	ASSLGDSLNSPLH
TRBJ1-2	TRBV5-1	ASRQQPGDYGYT
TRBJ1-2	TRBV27	ASSLWHGSGTESYGYT
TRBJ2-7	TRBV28	ASRGAGGPYYEQY
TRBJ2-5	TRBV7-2	ASSSDTETQY
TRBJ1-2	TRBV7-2	ASSFPELHYGYT
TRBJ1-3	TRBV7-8	ASSLGAKNTIY
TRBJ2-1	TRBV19	ASSIAVTYNEQF
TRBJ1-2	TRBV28	ASSLSSLQDYGYT
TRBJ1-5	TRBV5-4	ASSSGTGRNQPQH
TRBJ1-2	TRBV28	ASQPPPRGTNYGYT
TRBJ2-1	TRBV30	AWSGSTGGRYNEQF
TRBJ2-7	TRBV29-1	SVGAGGLYEQY
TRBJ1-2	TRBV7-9	ASSPNRGDYGYT
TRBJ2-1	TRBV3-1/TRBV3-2	ASPPPRVSSYNEQF
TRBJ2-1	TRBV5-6	ASSARLAGGEQF
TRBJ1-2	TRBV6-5	ASSPQGGAGYGYT
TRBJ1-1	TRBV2	ASFDRGSTEAF
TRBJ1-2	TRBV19	ASRITRGSAYGYT
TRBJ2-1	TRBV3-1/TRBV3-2	ASSQDWLLTRFPGLAGEQF
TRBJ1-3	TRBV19	ASGGAGNTIY
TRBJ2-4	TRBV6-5	ASKPGAKNIQY
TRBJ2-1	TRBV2	ASSEGRGLAGNF
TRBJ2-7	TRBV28	ASYTQGDSYEQY
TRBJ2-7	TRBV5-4	ASSGWADYEQY
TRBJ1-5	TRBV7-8	ASSLASPNYQPQH
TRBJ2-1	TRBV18	ASSPPLAGVTYNEQF
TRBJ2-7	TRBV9	ASSVRTGKGEQY